This TCR beta chain was retrieved from a study of beta chain features in type 1 diabetes. Expressed TCRB transcripts were sequenced, since all the RNA that had been isolated was reverse transcribed. Here immunoSEQ multiplex PCR was the method, and the copy in TCRdb shows in-frame clones only, minus some. The sample includes fewer than 70,000 clones, 60% to 70% seen only once; the top ten take approximately 0.3%. Notes on this clone: The antigen is unknown.

Study findings and constraints: Junctions at VDJ sites from type 1 diabetes patients had fewer insertions and more deletions. For Type 1 diabetes patients, all four CD4+ subsets carried TCRB CDR3s that were moderately but significantly shorter. The naive, central memory and Treg TCRB repertoires showed an apparent similarity that was greater among patients than among healthy donors. A possible short-template PCR bias applies equally to patients and controls.

V lost 4 bases to trimming and J lost 6 bases; unmatched junction nucleotides: 22. The length of the CDR3 is 19 residues. Germline-derived CDR1 and CDR2 are SGHDT and YYEEEE. The J gene is TRBJ2-5, the V gene TRBV5-6, with 9 positions matching TRBD1. The sequencing input was stem cell memory CD4+ T cells from blood. The origin of this receptor is a woman under 40 with type 1 diabetes. CDR3 DNA sequence: TGTGCCAGCAGCCGGGCTCAGTCCGGGACAGGGTATTTGGATCAGACCCAGTACTTC. This sequence encodes CASSRAQSGTGYLDQTQYF. Full variable domain (outside the CDR3, taken from reference TRBV5-6 and TRBJ2-5): DAGVTQSPTHLIKTRGQQVTLRCSPKSGHDTVSWYQQALGQGPQFIFQYYEEEERQRGNFPDRFSGHQFPNYSSELNVNALLLGDSALYLCASSRAQSGTGYLDQTQYFGPGTRLLVL.